This T cell receptor (beta chain) was sequenced in a study of blood T cell repertoires in COVID-19. Looked up from germline, CDR1 is LGHDT and CDR2 is YNNKEL (reference sequence). The CDR3 is 17 amino acids. Unmatched junction bases numbered 9, after V lost 1 base and J lost 3 bases. Assay used: immunoSEQ multiplex PCR; TCRdb lists only in-frame clones, some missing. The profile shows a few hundred thousand clones, approximately 81% of them singletons. The chain has TRBV3-1 (or the pseudogene TRBV3-2) and TRBJ2-5; the match to TRBD2 covers 9 bases. The receptor's source is a man between 40 and 49 years old who had recovered from COVID-19. Source material: PBMCs or T cells enriched from blood (not recorded which). The CDR3 DNA reads as TGTGCCAGCAGCCAAGGATTTTCTAGCGGGGCAGAAGAGACCCAGTACTTC. It specifies CASSQGFSSGAEETQYF.